These T cell receptor beta chains were read from a single sample in a study of shared clonotypes between healthy human individuals. Libraries were prepared by immunoSEQ multiplex PCR; TCRdb keeps only in-frame clonotypes and omits some of them. The sample comprises approximately 700,000 clones, around 73% of which are singletons, and around 1.7% rests with the top ten. Sequencing used memory CD4+ T cells sorted from blood. These receptors originate from a woman aged 30 to 39 in good health. Both conserved end residues are part of each CDR3. Fields, in order: D gene, clone size, V gene, J gene, CDR3 protein, CDR3 DNA. A D gene is named only where the DNA matches it firmly. Size tells how often a clone was seen (once, few, many) or the class of an expanded clone, and some rows leave it out.

D: NA; size: NA; V: TRBV5-1; J: TRBJ1-2; CDR3: CASSKRQNLNNGYTF; DNA: TGCGCCAGCAGCAAAAGACAGAACCTCAACAATGGCTACACCTTC
D: TRBD1; size: NA; V: TRBV27; J: TRBJ2-7; CDR3: CASSPLDRVDQQYF; DNA: TGTGCCAGCAGTCCGTTGGACAGGGTAGACCAGCAGTACTTC
D: NA; size: NA; V: TRBV9; J: TRBJ2-1; CDR3: CASSVVPSLAPFF; DNA: TGTGCCAGCAGCGTAGTCCCTAGCTTGGCCCCGTTCTTC
D: TRBD1; size: NA; V: TRBV28; J: TRBJ1-1; CDR3: CASSLIDRANTEAFF; DNA: TGTGCCAGCAGTTTAATTGACAGGGCGAACACTGAAGCTTTCTTT
D: NA; size: NA; V: TRBV18; J: TRBJ2-3; CDR3: CASSPDSGTDTQYF; DNA: TGTGCCAGCTCACCGGACTCAGGCACAGATACGCAGTATTTT
D: NA; size: NA; V: TRBV28; J: TRBJ2-2; CDR3: CASSLGLWLANTGELFF; DNA: TGTGCCAGCAGTTTAGGTCTATGGCTAGCGAACACCGGGGAGCTGTTTTTT
D: TRBD2; size: NA; V: TRBV28; J: TRBJ2-2; CDR3: CASSSPHSGSRTGELFF; DNA: TGTGCCAGCAGTTCCCCCCATAGCGGGAGTCGGACCGGGGAGCTGTTTTTT
D: TRBD1; size: few; V: TRBV28; J: TRBJ2-6; CDR3: CASRPPGQGTILTF; DNA: TGTGCCAGCAGGCCCCCGGGACAGGGCACCATCCTGACTTTC
D: TRBD1; size: few; V: TRBV30; J: TRBJ1-1; CDR3: CAWSVGGQGGFTEAFF; DNA: TGTGCCTGGAGTGTCGGGGGACAGGGGGGCTTCACTGAAGCTTTCTTT
D: NA; size: NA; V: TRBV6-1; J: TRBJ2-7; CDR3: CASSDLRWGTYEQYF; DNA: TGTGCCAGCAGTGACCTTCGGTGGGGGACCTACGAGCAGTACTTC
D: NA; size: NA; V: TRBV6-1; J: TRBJ1-5; CDR3: CASRIDSNQPQHF; DNA: TGTGCCAGCAGGATAGATAGCAATCAGCCCCAGCATTTT
D: NA; size: few; V: TRBV5-1; J: TRBJ2-7; CDR3: CASSLEVDSYEQYF; DNA: TGCGCCAGCAGCTTGGAGGTTGACTCCTACGAGCAGTACTTC
D: NA; size: few; V: TRBV2; J: TRBJ1-2; CDR3: CASSEGLTNYGYTF; DNA: TGTGCCAGCAGTGAGGGGCTTACTAACTATGGCTACACCTTC
D: NA; size: NA; V: TRBV7-2; J: TRBJ2-6; CDR3: CASSFRSGANVLTF; DNA: TGTGCCAGCAGCTTTCGCTCTGGGGCCAACGTCCTGACTTTC
D: TRBD2; size: NA; V: TRBV4-2; J: TRBJ2-2; CDR3: CASSQRLAGATGELFF; DNA: TGTGCCAGCAGCCAAAGACTAGCGGGAGCCACCGGGGAGCTGTTTTTT
D: NA; size: NA; V: TRBV10-3; J: TRBJ2-3; CDR3: CAISGWGSSTDTQYF; DNA: TGTGCCATCAGTGGCTGGGGCTCTAGCACAGATACGCAGTATTTT
D: NA; size: once; V: TRBV11-2; J: TRBJ1-5; CDR3: CASSLESAQPQHF; DNA: TGTGCCAGCAGCTTAGAAAGTGCCCAGCCCCAGCATTTT
D: NA; size: few; V: TRBV27; J: TRBJ2-3; CDR3: CASSLSERRGTDTQYF; DNA: TGTGCCAGCAGTTTATCGGAGCGGCGCGGCACAGATACGCAGTATTTT
D: NA; size: once; V: TRBV4-2; J: TRBJ1-3; CDR3: CASSQGAQHSGNTIYF; DNA: TGTGCCAGCAGCCAAGGGGCTCAGCATTCTGGAAACACCATATATTTT
D: TRBD1; size: NA; V: TRBV5-1; J: TRBJ2-2; CDR3: CASSSRTGTNTGELFF; DNA: TGCGCCAGCAGCTCTCGGACAGGGACGAACACCGGGGAGCTGTTTTTT
D: NA; size: NA; V: TRBV28; J: TRBJ1-3; CDR3: CASSHPPGNTIYF; DNA: TGTGCCAGCAGTCACCCGCCAGGAAACACCATATATTTT
D: TRBD1; size: NA; V: TRBV10-2; J: TRBJ2-7; CDR3: CASSGGQGIYEQYF; DNA: TGCGCCAGCAGTGGGGGACAGGGGATTTACGAGCAGTACTTC
D: NA; size: NA; V: TRBV6-1; J: TRBJ1-5; CDR3: CASRDSDRYQPQHF; DNA: TGTGCCAGCAGGGACTCGGACCGGTATCAGCCCCAGCATTTT
D: NA; size: many; V: TRBV28; J: TRBJ2-2; CDR3: CASSPRQAPGELFF; DNA: TGTGCCAGCAGTCCCCGACAGGCCCCCGGGGAGCTGTTTTTT
D: NA; size: NA; V: TRBV23-1; J: TRBJ2-1; CDR3: CASSQDRRPHNEQFF; DNA: TGCGCCAGCAGTCAAGACAGAAGACCACACAATGAGCAGTTCTTC
D: TRBD2; size: NA; V: TRBV5-5; J: TRBJ2-3; CDR3: CASSLRGRSGSVDTQYF; DNA: TGTGCCAGCAGCTTGAGGGGACGGAGCGGGAGCGTGGATACGCAGTATTTT
D: TRBD1; size: NA; V: TRBV2; J: TRBJ2-7; CDR3: CASRGPGQGYYEQYF; DNA: TGTGCCAGCAGGGGCCCGGGACAGGGGTACTACGAGCAGTACTTC
D: NA; size: few; V: TRBV7-2; J: TRBJ2-7; CDR3: CASSLFPTDSYEQYF; DNA: TGTGCCAGCAGCTTATTCCCGACAGACTCCTACGAGCAGTACTTC
D: TRBD2; size: NA; V: TRBV6-5; J: TRBJ2-1; CDR3: CASRTSASYNEQFF; DNA: TGTGCCAGCAGGACTAGCGCGTCCTACAATGAGCAGTTCTTC
D: NA; size: NA; V: TRBV19; J: TRBJ1-4; CDR3: CASSMSEVRRLFF; DNA: TGTGCCAGTAGTATGTCGGAGGTCCGGCGACTGTTTTTT
D: NA; size: NA; V: TRBV19; J: TRBJ1-4; CDR3: CASSTRGREYEKLFF; DNA: TGTGCCAGTAGCACGCGGGGCAGGGAATATGAAAAACTGTTTTTT
D: NA; size: NA; V: TRBV29-1; J: TRBJ1-3; CDR3: CSATGRMNSGNTIYF; DNA: TGCAGCGCTACGGGACGTATGAACTCTGGAAACACCATATATTTT
D: TRBD2; size: NA; V: TRBV11-3; J: TRBJ2-1; CDR3: CASSSPLTSGSYNEQFF; DNA: TGTGCCAGCAGCTCCCCCTTGACTAGCGGGAGCTACAATGAGCAGTTCTTC
D: TRBD2; size: NA; V: TRBV28; J: TRBJ2-1; CDR3: CASTPNAGSGRGTDEQFF; DNA: TGTGCCAGCACCCCCAATGCGGGTAGCGGGAGGGGTACCGATGAGCAGTTCTTC
D: TRBD1; size: NA; V: TRBV5-4; J: TRBJ1-1; CDR3: CASSFGGQPPEAFF; DNA: TGTGCCAGCAGCTTTGGGGGACAGCCACCTGAAGCTTTCTTT
D: TRBD1; size: NA; V: TRBV19; J: TRBJ2-2; CDR3: CASTTGQGSTGELFF; DNA: TGTGCCAGTACCACCGGACAGGGTTCCACCGGGGAGCTGTTTTTT
D: NA; size: NA; V: TRBV28; J: TRBJ2-5; CDR3: CASSFGQAEGQETQYF; DNA: TGTGCCAGCAGTTTCGGACAGGCGGAGGGCCAAGAGACCCAGTACTTC
D: TRBD1; size: NA; V: TRBV28; J: TRBJ1-2; CDR3: CASSQPPTGNGYTF; DNA: TGTGCCAGCAGCCAACCTCCGACAGGGAATGGCTACACCTTC
D: TRBD1; size: NA; V: TRBV9; J: TRBJ2-3; CDR3: CASSVAGTALRDHTQYF; DNA: TGTGCCAGCAGCGTAGCCGGGACAGCCTTGAGGGATCATACGCAGTATTTT
D: NA; size: NA; V: TRBV30; J: TRBJ1-2; CDR3: CAWRLRDQPNYGYTF; DNA: TGTGCCTGGAGACTAAGGGACCAGCCTAACTATGGCTACACCTTC
D: NA; size: NA; V: TRBV30; J: TRBJ1-2; CDR3: CAWSVLGRAGGYTF; DNA: TGTGCCTGGAGTGTACTAGGGAGGGCGGGGGGCTACACCTTC
D: TRBD2; size: NA; V: TRBV27; J: TRBJ2-2; CDR3: CASRKIGLADTGELFF; DNA: TGTGCCAGCAGGAAAATCGGACTAGCGGACACCGGGGAGCTGTTTTTT